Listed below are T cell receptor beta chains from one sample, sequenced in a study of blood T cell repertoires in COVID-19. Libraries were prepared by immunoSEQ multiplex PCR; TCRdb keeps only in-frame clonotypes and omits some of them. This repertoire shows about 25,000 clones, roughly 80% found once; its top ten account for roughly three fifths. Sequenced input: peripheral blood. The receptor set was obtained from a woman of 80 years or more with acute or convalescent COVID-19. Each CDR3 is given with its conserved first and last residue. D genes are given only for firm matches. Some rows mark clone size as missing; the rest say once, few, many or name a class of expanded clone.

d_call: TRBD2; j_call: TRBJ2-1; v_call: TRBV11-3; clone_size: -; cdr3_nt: TGTGCCAGCAGCTTGGCGGGACTAGCGGAAGATGAGCAGTTCTTC; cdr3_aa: CASSLAGLAEDEQFF
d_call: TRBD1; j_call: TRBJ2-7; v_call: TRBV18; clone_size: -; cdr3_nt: TGTGCCAGCTCACCGGGACAGACCTACGAGCAGTACTTC; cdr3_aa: CASSPGQTYEQYF
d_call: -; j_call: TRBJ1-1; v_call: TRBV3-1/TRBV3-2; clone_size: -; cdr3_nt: TGTGCCAGCAGCTTAACGGTTGGTACTGAAGCTTTCTTT; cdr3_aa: CASSLTVGTEAFF
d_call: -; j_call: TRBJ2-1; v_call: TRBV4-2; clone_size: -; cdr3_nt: TGTGCCAGCAGCCAAGAAGGAGGGCTGAGCTCCTACAATGAGCAGTTCTTC; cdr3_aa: CASSQEGGLSSYNEQFF
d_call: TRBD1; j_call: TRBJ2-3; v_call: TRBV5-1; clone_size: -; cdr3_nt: TGCGCCAGCAGCTTGGAGGGAGGCGGACAGGGTACAGATACGCAGTATTTT; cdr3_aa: CASSLEGGGQGTDTQYF
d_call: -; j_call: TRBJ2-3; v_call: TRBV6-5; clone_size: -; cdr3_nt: TGTGCCAGCAGTTACTCGTCCAGGGTTGCAGATACGCAGTATTTT; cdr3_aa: CASSYSSRVADTQYF
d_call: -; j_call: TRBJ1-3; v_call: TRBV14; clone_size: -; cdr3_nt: TGTGCCAGCAGCCGACAGTTATCCTCTGGAAACACCATATATTTT; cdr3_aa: CASSRQLSSGNTIYF
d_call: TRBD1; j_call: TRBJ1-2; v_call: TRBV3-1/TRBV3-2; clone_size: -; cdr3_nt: TGTGCCAGCAGCCGCGGACAGGTTTATGGCTACACCTTC; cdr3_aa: CASSRGQVYGYTF
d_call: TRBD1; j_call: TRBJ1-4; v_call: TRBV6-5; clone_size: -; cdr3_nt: TGTGCCAGCGGGAAACGACAGGGGTCTAATGAAAAACTGTTTTTT; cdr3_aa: CASGKRQGSNEKLFF
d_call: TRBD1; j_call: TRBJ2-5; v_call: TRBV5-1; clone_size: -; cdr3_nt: TGCGCCAGCAGCCCGGGGTCGACAGGGGGCGCAGAGACCCAGTACTTC; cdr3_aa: CASSPGSTGGAETQYF
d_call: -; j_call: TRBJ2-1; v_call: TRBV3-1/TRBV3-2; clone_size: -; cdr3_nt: TGTGCCAGCAGCCTATACAATGAGCAGTTCTTC; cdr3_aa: CASSLYNEQFF
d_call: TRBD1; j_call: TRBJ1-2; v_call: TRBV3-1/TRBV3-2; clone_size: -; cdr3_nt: TGTGCCAGCAGCCATTATTTCTTTGACAGGGAGAAGGGGGGCTATGGCTACACCTTC; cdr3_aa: CASSHYFFDREKGGYGYTF
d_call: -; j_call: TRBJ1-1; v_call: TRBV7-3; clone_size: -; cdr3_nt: TGTGCCAGCAGCTTGGACATGAACACTGAAGCTTTCTTT; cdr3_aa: CASSLDMNTEAFF
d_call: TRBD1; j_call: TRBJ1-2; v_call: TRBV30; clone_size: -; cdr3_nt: TGTGCCTCAGGGGGGTATGGCTACACCTTC; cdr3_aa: CASGGYGYTF
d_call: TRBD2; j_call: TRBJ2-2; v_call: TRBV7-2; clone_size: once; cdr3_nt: TGTGCCAGCAGCTTAGCGCCCCTGACTAGCGGGAGCGGGTCCGGGGAGCTGTTTTTT; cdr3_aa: CASSLAPLTSGSGSGELFF
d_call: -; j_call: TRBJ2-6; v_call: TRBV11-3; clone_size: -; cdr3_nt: TGTGCCAGCAGCTTCCAATTGGCCAGGGTCGGGGCCAACGTCCTGACTTTC; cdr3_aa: CASSFQLARVGANVLTF
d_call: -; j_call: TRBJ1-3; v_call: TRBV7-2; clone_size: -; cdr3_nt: TGTGCCAGCAGGCCCCCGGGCTCTGGAAACACCATATATTTT; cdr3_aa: CASRPPGSGNTIYF